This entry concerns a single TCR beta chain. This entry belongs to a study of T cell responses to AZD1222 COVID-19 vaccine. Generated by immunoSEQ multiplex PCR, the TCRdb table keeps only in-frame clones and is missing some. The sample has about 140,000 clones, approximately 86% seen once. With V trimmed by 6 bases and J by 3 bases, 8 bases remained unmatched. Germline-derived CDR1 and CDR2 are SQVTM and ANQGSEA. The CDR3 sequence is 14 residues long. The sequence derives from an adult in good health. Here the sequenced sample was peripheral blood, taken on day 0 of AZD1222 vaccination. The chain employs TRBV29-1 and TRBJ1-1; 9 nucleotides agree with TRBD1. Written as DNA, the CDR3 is TGCAGCGTCCGTTCCGGGACAGGGCACACTGAAGCTTTCTTT. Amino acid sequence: CSVRSGTGHTEAFF.